Listed below are T cell receptor beta chains from one sample, sequenced in a study of Ad26.COV2.S vaccination and SARS-CoV-2 variants. The method was immunoSEQ multiplex PCR; TCRdb's version includes in-frame clones alone and lacks a portion of them. This table has hundreds of thousands of clones, roughly four fifths appearing once. Sequencing used peripheral blood, obtained in a trial of Ad26.COV2.S vaccine versus placebo. All receptors come from a person between 18 and 59 years old who received the Ad26.COV2.S COVID-19 vaccine or a placebo. CDR3s include the opening cysteine and the closing phenylalanine or tryptophan. D genes are given only for firm matches. A clone size is listed for some rows: how often the clone was seen (once, few, many), or a class if it is expanded.

>NA|NA|TRBV2|TRBJ2-2
TGTGCCAGCAGCCTTTTGGGAGGTTCCACCGGGGAGCTGTTTTTT
CASSLLGGSTGELFF
>NA|NA|TRBV2|TRBJ2-7
TGTGCCAGCAGTGTCGCAGCGGGCCGCTCCTACGAGCAGTACTTC
CASSVAAGRSYEQYF
>NA|NA|TRBV5-1|TRBJ2-2
TGCGCCAGCAGCTTGGTGGTGGTAAACACCGGGGAGCTGTTTTTT
CASSLVVVNTGELFF
>NA|TRBD2|TRBV19|TRBJ2-7
TGTGCCAGTTCAGCGGGATGGGGCAACGAGCAGTACTTC
CASSAGWGNEQYF
>NA|NA|TRBV5-8|TRBJ1-5
TGTGCCAGCAGCTTGTTACGGACAATCAATCAGCCCCAGCATTTT
CASSLLRTINQPQHF
>NA|NA|TRBV24-1|TRBJ1-5
TGTGCCACCAGTGATCCGGGCGGCGGTAGCAATCAGCCCCAGCATTTT
CATSDPGGGSNQPQHF
>NA|TRBD2|TRBV27|TRBJ2-7
TGTGCCAGCAGCTTTAGCGGGAGGGCCTTGTACGAGCAGTACTTC
CASSFSGRALYEQYF
>NA|TRBD2|TRBV7-6|TRBJ2-7
TGTGCCAGCAGCCCGAGGCCCTCCGGGAGGGTAGCCTACGAGCAGTACTTC
CASSPRPSGRVAYEQYF
>NA|NA|TRBV25-1|TRBJ2-7
TGTGCCAGCACCAATCTGTACGAGCAGTACTTC
CASTNLYEQYF
>NA|NA|TRBV10-1|TRBJ2-7
TGCGCCAGCAGTGAGGCGGGATCTGACTACGAGCAGTACTTC
CASSEAGSDYEQYF
>once|NA|TRBV10-2|TRBJ1-1
TGCGCCAGCAAGAATCTATCCGGGGCCGGTACTGAAGCTTTCTTT
CASKNLSGAGTEAFF
>NA|NA|TRBV3-1/TRBV3-2|TRBJ2-3
TGTGCCAGCAGCCTGAGGGGAGTAAAAGATACGCAGTATTTT
CASSLRGVKDTQYF
>NA|TRBD1|TRBV28|TRBJ1-6
TGTGCCAGCAGCTTCGGAATCGGGGACAGAAGATCACCCCTCCACTTT
CASSFGIGDRRSPLHF
>NA|NA|TRBV11-2|TRBJ2-3
TGTGCCAGCAGCTTATATGGTCGGACCTCCACAGATACGCAGTATTTT
CASSLYGRTSTDTQYF
>NA|NA|TRBV6-5|TRBJ1-1
TGTGCCAGCAGGAACAGGGTCTTAATGAACACTGAAGCTTTCTTT
CASRNRVLMNTEAFF
>NA|NA|TRBV15|TRBJ2-1
TGTGCCACCAGCAGAGAGTTGGCTTACAATGAGCAGTTCTTC
CATSRELAYNEQFF
>NA|NA|TRBV5-1|TRBJ2-7
TGCGCCAGCAGCTTGACCTCCTACGAGCAGTACTTC
CASSLTSYEQYF
>NA|NA|TRBV5-6|TRBJ2-7
TGTGCCAGCAGCAGGGGACTGGCCGCCTACGAGCAGTACTTC
CASSRGLAAYEQYF
>NA|TRBD1|TRBV29-1|TRBJ2-1
TGCAGCGTGCTGGGACAGACCAACTCCTACAATGAGCAGTTCTTC
CSVLGQTNSYNEQFF
>NA|NA|TRBV7-3|TRBJ2-3
TGTGCCAGCAGCTTAGCAGACAGGCTTAGCACAGATACGCAGTATTTT
CASSLADRLSTDTQYF
>once|NA|TRBV27|TRBJ1-2
TGTGCCAGCAGTTTATTTGCGGAATGGGGCTACACCTTC
CASSLFAEWGYTF
>NA|NA|TRBV4-1|TRBJ2-2
TGCGCCAGCAGCCCCCAGGCCGGGACCGTGAACACCGGGGAGCTGTTTTTT
CASSPQAGTVNTGELFF
>NA|NA|TRBV11-2|TRBJ2-6
TGTGCCAGCAGTTTCCAAGTGTCTGGGGCCAACGTCCTGACTTTC
CASSFQVSGANVLTF
>NA|NA|TRBV9|TRBJ1-1
TGTGCCAGCAGCGTAGGGCCCGGCCTACCCACTGAAGCTTTCTTT
CASSVGPGLPTEAFF
>few|TRBD1|TRBV18|TRBJ1-5
TGTGCCAGCTCACCAGGACAGGGAGGGGAGCAGCCCCAGCATTTT
CASSPGQGGEQPQHF
>NA|NA|TRBV19|TRBJ2-1
TGTGCCAGTAGTATTACTTCCTTCTCCTACAATGAGCAGTTCTTC
CASSITSFSYNEQFF
>NA|NA|TRBV5-1|TRBJ1-2
TGCGCCAGCAGCCTACCCGGGGGGACCTCGCGGGGCTACACCTTC
CASSLPGGTSRGYTF
>once|NA|TRBV24-1|TRBJ2-1
TGTGCCACCAGTGACTCCGGACTCCTCAATGAGCAGTTCTTC
CATSDSGLLNEQFF
>NA|NA|TRBV6-1|TRBJ1-1
TGTGCCAGCAGTGATTACAGGCGTGAAGCTTTCTTT
CASSDYRREAFF
>NA|NA|TRBV10-2|TRBJ1-4
TGCGCCAGCGGGGGCGGGGATGAAAAACTGTTTTTT
CASGGGDEKLFF
>NA|NA|TRBV6-5|TRBJ1-2
TGTGCCAGCAGGCGACAGGCTCACTCTAACTATGGCTACACCTTC
CASRRQAHSNYGYTF
>NA|NA|TRBV28|TRBJ2-7
TGTGCCAGCAGTTCGCCGGGACATAATATCTACGAGCAGTACTTC
CASSSPGHNIYEQYF
>NA|TRBD2|TRBV10-3|TRBJ2-7
TGTGCCATCAGTGAGGTAACTAGCGGGACGTACGAGCAGTACTTC
CAISEVTSGTYEQYF
>NA|NA|TRBV15|TRBJ1-4
TGTGCCACCAGCAGGCCGCTCGGGGGGGGCGGTGAAAAACTGTTTTTT
CATSRPLGGGGEKLFF
>NA|NA|TRBV19|TRBJ2-2
TGTGCCAGTAGTATAGGGGCCTCACCCGCCGGGGAGCTGTTTTTT
CASSIGASPAGELFF
>NA|NA|TRBV7-2|TRBJ2-3
TGTGCCAGCAGCTTAGAGACAGCCAGTACGCAGTATTTT
CASSLETASTQYF
>NA|TRBD1|TRBV15|TRBJ2-7
TGTGCCACCAGCAGAGAGTGGGACAGTTCCTACGAGCAGTACTTC
CATSREWDSSYEQYF
>NA|NA|TRBV19|TRBJ1-2
TGTGCCAGTAAGAACCCGGTGCGGGGCTACACCTTC
CASKNPVRGYTF
>once|TRBD2|TRBV7-2|TRBJ2-2
TGTGCCAGCAGATCGGGACTAGCGGGAAGAACCGGGGAGCTGTTTTTT
CASRSGLAGRTGELFF
>NA|NA|TRBV10-3|TRBJ2-1
TGTGCCCCATGGGGTCGGGGCTCCTACAATGAGCAGTTCTTC
CAPWGRGSYNEQFF
>NA|NA|TRBV6-5|TRBJ1-5
TGTGCCAGCTCCCCTCTTAATAGCAATCAGCCCCAGCATTTT
CASSPLNSNQPQHF
>NA|NA|TRBV15|TRBJ1-2
TGTGCCACCAGCAGAGATCTGGGTTCTGGCTACACCTTC
CATSRDLGSGYTF
>once|TRBD1|TRBV19|TRBJ2-5
TGTGCCAGTAGTATATTCACAGGGGTAGGTCAAGAGACCCAGTACTTC
CASSIFTGVGQETQYF
>NA|NA|TRBV25-1|TRBJ1-5
TGTGCCAGCAGTGAATCCGACCTAAGCCGGCCCCAGCATTTT
CASSESDLSRPQHF
>NA|NA|TRBV10-3|TRBJ1-1
TGTGCCATCAGTGCGGGCCGGGAGGCTGAAGCTTTCTTT
CAISAGREAEAFF
>NA|NA|TRBV6-4|TRBJ1-1
TGTGCCAGCAGTGAACCTCCTGACACTGAAGCTTTCTTT
CASSEPPDTEAFF
>NA|NA|TRBV6-6|TRBJ2-7
TGTGCCAGCAGAGTTCCGGGTAGTTTGTACGAGCAGTACTTC
CASRVPGSLYEQYF
>NA|TRBD2|TRBV4-2|TRBJ2-3
TGTGCCAGCAGCCAAGGCCTAGCGGGAGATACGCAGTATTTT
CASSQGLAGDTQYF
>NA|NA|TRBV6-1|TRBJ1-2
TGTGCCAGCAGTGAAATGTACAGGTTGGGGGGGCCTAACTATGGCTACACCTTC
CASSEMYRLGGPNYGYTF
>few|NA|TRBV7-9|TRBJ1-1
TGTGCCAGCAGCTTTGATGGGAACACTGAAGCTTTCTTT
CASSFDGNTEAFF
>NA|TRBD1|TRBV3-1/TRBV3-2|TRBJ2-4
TGTGCCAGCAGCCCAGGACAGGGGGTGTACTTC
CASSPGQGVYF
>NA|NA|TRBV21-1|TRBJ2-7
TGTGCCAGCAGCAAGAAGAACAGACCCTACGAGCAGTACTTC
CASSKKNRPYEQYF